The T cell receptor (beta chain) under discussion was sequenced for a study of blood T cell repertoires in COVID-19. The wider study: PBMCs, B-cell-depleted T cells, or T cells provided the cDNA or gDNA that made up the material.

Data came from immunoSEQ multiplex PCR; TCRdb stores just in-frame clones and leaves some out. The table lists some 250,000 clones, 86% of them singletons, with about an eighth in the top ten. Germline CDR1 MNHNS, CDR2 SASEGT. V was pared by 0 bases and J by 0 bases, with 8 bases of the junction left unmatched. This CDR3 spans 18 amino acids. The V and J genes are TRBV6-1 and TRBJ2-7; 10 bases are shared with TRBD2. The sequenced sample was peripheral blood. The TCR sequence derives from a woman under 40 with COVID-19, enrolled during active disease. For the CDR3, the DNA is TGTGCCAGCAGTGAAGCGCCTCTACGGACTAGCGGCTCCTACGAGCAGTACTTC. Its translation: CASSEAPLRTSGSYEQYF.